In its sample, the clone carrying this TCR beta chain was seen many times. No antigen is known for it. This record belongs to a study of T cells in Graves' hyperthyroidism and ophthalmopathy. Study-level findings and limits: A model built on 13 V-J features separated ophthalmopathy from stable hyperthyroidism.

Trimming at V came to 4 bases and at J to 0 bases, leaving 4 bases not matched to a gene. The V gene's germline CDR1 is SQVTM and CDR2 ANQGSEA. This CDR3 is 15 amino acids long. Using RNA transcripts as the source, TCR beta CDR3 regions were amplified. The HTBI primer set was used in a first-round RT-PCR of the TCR CDR3. Using its own MiXCR run on the multiplex PCR reads, TCRdb lists one record per CDR3 protein. The table includes fewer than 650,000 distinct CDR3 sequences, about 15% detected once. Sequencing was performed on blood. The chain is built from TRBV29-1 and TRBJ2-5; 11 bases are a match to TRBD2. This receptor was obtained from a woman aged 25 to 45 with Graves' hyperthyroidism that later progressed to Graves' ophthalmopathy. CDR3 residues: CSVGRLAGNQETQYF. CDR3 bases: TGCAGCGTTGGTCGACTAGCGGGAAACCAAGAGACCCAGTACTTC.